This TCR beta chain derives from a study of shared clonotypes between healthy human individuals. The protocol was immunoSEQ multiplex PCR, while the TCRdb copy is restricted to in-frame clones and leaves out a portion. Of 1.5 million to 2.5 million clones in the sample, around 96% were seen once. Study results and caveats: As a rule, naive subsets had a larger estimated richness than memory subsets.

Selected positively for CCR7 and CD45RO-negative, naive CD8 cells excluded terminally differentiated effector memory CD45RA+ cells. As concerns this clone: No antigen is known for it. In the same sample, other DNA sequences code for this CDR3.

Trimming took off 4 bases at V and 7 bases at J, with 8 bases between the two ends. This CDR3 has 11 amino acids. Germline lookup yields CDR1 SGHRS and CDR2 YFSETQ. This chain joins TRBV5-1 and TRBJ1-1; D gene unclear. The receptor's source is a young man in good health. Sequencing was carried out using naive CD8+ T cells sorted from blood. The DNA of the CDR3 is TGCGCCAGCAGCCTTTCCGGTGAAGCTTTCTTT. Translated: CASSLSGEAFF.